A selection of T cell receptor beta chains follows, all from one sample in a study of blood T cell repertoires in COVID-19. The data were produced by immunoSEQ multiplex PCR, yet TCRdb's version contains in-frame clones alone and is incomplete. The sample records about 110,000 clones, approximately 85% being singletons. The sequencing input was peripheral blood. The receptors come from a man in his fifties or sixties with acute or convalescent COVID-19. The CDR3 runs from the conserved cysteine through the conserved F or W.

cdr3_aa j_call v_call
CASSLSSATDTQYF TRBJ2-3 TRBV7-2
CASGLPKGLAGGIYNEQFF TRBJ2-1 TRBV12-5
CASSERQIVGGYTF TRBJ1-2 TRBV2
CASSLQGTSPLHF TRBJ1-6 TRBV12-3/TRBV12-4
CASSFLSVSYNEQFF TRBJ2-1 TRBV7-2
CASRLNSMGLAGDTSYNEQFF TRBJ2-1 TRBV12-2
CASSHQNGYTF TRBJ1-2 TRBV4-2
CASSLDAQGMGGNTIYF TRBJ1-3 TRBV11-2
CASSTGHNGYTF TRBJ1-2 TRBV11-3
CASSIGRGNQPQHF TRBJ1-5 TRBV19
CASSIGGVRGMNTEAFF TRBJ1-1 TRBV19
CASSPQGLETQYF TRBJ2-5 TRBV5-1